This T cell receptor (beta chain) derives from a study of cytomegalovirus exposure and HLA in healthy donors. The study, taken as a whole, reports: For TCR beta chains, V- and J-gene trimming was later linked to a missense DCLRE1C variant.

The germline gives CDR1 MGHRA, CDR2 YSYEKL. This CDR3 comprises 13 residues. V was shortened by 1 base and J by 8 bases, with 11 bases between the two germline ends. In the PCR, 60 Vbeta and 13 Jbeta primers were used. Libraries were prepared by immunoSEQ multiplex PCR; TCRdb keeps only in-frame clonotypes and omits some of them. The sample lists 150,000 to 200,000 clones; under 75% were seen once. Regarding this clone: Antigen specificity is unknown.

Material for sequencing was PBMCs. V usage is TRBV4-1 and J usage is TRBJ1-2; D not resolved. The TCR was taken from a man aged 40-49 years in good health and CMV-seropositive. DNA for the CDR3: TGCGCCAGCAGCCAAGGAGGGCAAAGAGGCTACACCTTC. It is translated as CASSQGGQRGYTF.